The next 24 T cell receptor beta chains were all read from a single sample in a study of T cell changes during pregnancy in multiple sclerosis. Generated by immunoSEQ multiplex PCR, the TCRdb table keeps only in-frame clones and is missing some. This sample has about 48,000 clones, with approximately 95% found just once. Sequenced here: CD4+ T cells from peripheral blood mononuclear cells, sampled in the first trimester of pregnancy. Receptors originate from a female donor with multiple sclerosis, enrolled in a pregnancy study.

The gene calls are TRBV7-3 and TRBJ2-1, with no clear D. The germline V gene encodes CDR1 SGHTA and CDR2 FQGTGA. Trimming removed 2 bases from V and 0 bases from J, with 8 bases in between. The CDR3 has 15 amino acids. CDR3 DNA: TGTGCCAGCAGCTTAGAGCCCCGCTCCTACAATGAGCAGTTCTTC. It encodes CASSLEPRSYNEQFF.

The rearrangement uses TRBV2 and TRBJ2-5, with a tentative D call TRBD2 (7 bases). The CDR3 loop spans 13 amino acids. Germline V gives CDR1 SNHLY, CDR2 FYNNEI. Trimming left V 8 bases short and J 4 bases short, with 14 bases between. In DNA, the CDR3 is TGTGCCAGCGCAACTAGGGGGGGAGAGACCCAGTACTTC. This codes for CASATRGGETQYF. The whole variable domain, remainder taken from reference TRBV2 and TRBJ2-5, is EPEVTQTPSHQVTQMGQEVILRCVPISNHLYFYWYRQILGQKVEFLVSFYNNEISEKSEIFDDQFSVERPDGSNFTLKIRSTKLEDSAMYFCASATRGGETQYFGPGTRLLVL.

The rearrangement joins TRBV10-1 to TRBJ1-6; maybe TRBD1 (5 bases). Per the germline V gene, CDR1 is WNHNN and CDR2 is SYGVQD (reference sequence). Trimming stripped 7 bases from V and 9 bases from J, with 19 bases between. The CDR3 is made up of 15 amino acids. CDR3 DNA: TGCGCCAGCACCTCAACAGGACGGGAGAGTTCACCCCTCCACTTT. It encodes CASTSTGRESSPLHF.

This sequence joins TRBV5-4 and TRBJ2-5, with TRBD2 matching 9 bases. Trimming cost V 0 bases and J 5 bases; bases outside gene matches: 14. In germline, CDR1 is SGHNT, CDR2 YYREEE (reference sequence). The CDR3 has 18 residues. This CDR3 is CASSLEALARGGRETQYF. In nucleotides, the CDR3 is TGTGCCAGCAGCTTGGAGGCCCTCGCGCGGGGGGGCCGGGAGACCCAGTACTTC.

The chain recombines TRBV6-5 with TRBJ2-4; TRBD1 might be the D (5 bases). The CDR3 extends over 15 amino acids. Trimming removed 6 bases at V and 9 bases at J, with 21 bases between. Germline CDR1 and CDR2: MNHEY and SVGAGI. The CDR3 spells CASSAMGSGLSIQYF. CDR3 nucleotide sequence: TGTGCCAGCAGCGCAATGGGATCAGGGTTGTCCATTCAGTACTTC.

This sequence joins TRBV6-6 and TRBJ1-6; D is possibly TRBD1 (5 bases). This CDR3 has 16 amino acids. Trimming pared 2 bases from V and 0 bases from J, leaving 8 bases between. Germline V gene sequence: CDR1 MNHNY, CDR2 SVGAGI (reference sequence). For the CDR3, the DNA is TGTGCCAGCAGTTACCAGGGCGGCTCCTATAATTCACCCCTCCACTTT. This gives the protein CASSYQGGSYNSPLHF.

This chain connects TRBV9 to TRBJ2-1; 8 bases line up with TRBD2. CDR1 is SGDLS and CDR2 is YYNGEE in the germline V gene. Trimming at V came to 0 bases and at J to 6 bases, leaving 5 bases not matched to a gene. This CDR3 has 15 amino acids. CDR3 sequence reads: CASSVAGGAGNEQFF. DNA for the CDR3: TGTGCCAGCAGCGTAGCCGGGGGGGCGGGCAATGAGCAGTTCTTC.

The chain joins TRBV19 to TRBJ1-1; 10 bases are shared with TRBD1. Unmatched junction bases numbered 4, after V lost 3 bases and J lost 3 bases. The CDR3 has 15 amino acids. Germline-derived CDR1 and CDR2 are LNHDA and SQIVND (reference sequence). In DNA, the CDR3 is TGTGCCAGTAGTATCAAGGACAGGGGGGACACTGAAGCTTTCTTT. It codes for CASSIKDRGDTEAFF.

The V and J genes are TRBV5-5 and TRBJ2-5; D might be TRBD1 (6 bases). Per germline, CDR1 SGHKS and CDR2 YYEKEE (reference sequence). The CDR3 loop spans 13 amino acids. V dropped 2 bases and J dropped 3 bases, with 8 bases sitting between them. Here the CDR3 DNA reads TGTGCCAGCAGCTTTTCAGGGGAAGAGACCCAGTACTTC. Its protein product is CASSFSGEETQYF. The full variable domain, rest sourced from reference TRBV5-5 and TRBJ2-5, is DAGVTQSPTHLIKTRGQQVTLRCSPISGHKSVSWYQQVLGQGPQFIFQYYEKEERGRGNFPDRFSARQFPNYSSELNVNALLLGDSALYLCASSFSGEETQYFGPGTRLLVL.

This clone came up a few times. The chain has TRBV19 and TRBJ1-1; 8 bases line up with TRBD1. CDR3 size: 13 residues. Germline CDR1 reads LNHDA; CDR2 reads SQIVND (reference sequence). With 4 bases clipped from V and 6 bases from J, the junction kept 4 bases outside the gene matches. DNA of the CDR3: TGTGCCAGTAGTACGACAGGGGTGGCTGAAGCTTTCTTT. It specifies CASSTTGVAEAFF. The complete variable domain, with remaining parts taken from reference TRBV19 and TRBJ1-1, reads DGGITQSPKYLFRKEGQNVTLSCEQNLNHDAMYWYRQDPGQGLRLIYYSQIVNDFQKGDIAEGYSVSREKKESFPLTVTSAQKNPTAFYLCASSTTGVAEAFFGQGTRLTVV.

This clone was picked up a small number of times. This sequence joins TRBV6-1 and TRBJ2-7, with a weak D call TRBD1 (6 bases). CDR1 is MNHNS and CDR2 is SASEGT in the germline V gene. This CDR3 spans 14 amino acids. Trimming stripped 2 bases from V and 6 bases from J, with 14 bases between. The CDR3 nucleotides read TGTGCCAGCAGTGAAATGGTTAGCAGGGGCGAGCAGTACTTC. Translated: CASSEMVSRGEQYF.

This clone was seen once. This chain joins TRBV6-4 and TRBJ2-2; the D is unclear. Germline V lookup: CDR1 MRHNA, CDR2 SNTAGT. V was trimmed by 5 bases and J by 4 bases, leaving 8 bases between them. The CDR3 is 13 amino acids. This chain's CDR3 is CASSIDSTGELFF. CDR3 DNA sequence: TGTGCCAGCAGTATAGATTCCACCGGGGAGCTGTTTTTT.

This chain uses TRBV7-2 with TRBJ2-2, with D possibly being TRBD1 (6 bases). Germline V lookup: CDR1 SGHTA, CDR2 FQGNSA. The CDR3 covers 15 residues. V lost 0 bases to trimming and J lost 1 base, with 6 bases between them. The CDR3 is CASSLAQGNTGELFF. The CDR3 nucleotides are TGTGCCAGCAGCTTAGCACAGGGGAACACCGGGGAGCTGTTTTTT.

By sample fraction, this clone is medium-sized. The rearrangement joins TRBV11-3 to TRBJ2-2; the D is unclear. This CDR3 is 16 amino acids long. V shed 3 bases and J shed 4 bases, with 15 bases lying between them. Germline CDR1 and CDR2: SGHNT and YENEEA. CDR3 in amino acids: CASSLRPPQSTGELFF. The CDR3 DNA reads TGTGCCAGCAGCTTGCGTCCGCCACAGTCCACCGGGGAGCTGTTTTTT.

This chain links TRBV9 with TRBJ2-1; 9 nucleotides match TRBD1. J lost 6 bases, V lost 4 bases, and 14 bases had no gene match. CDR3 length: 17 amino acids. Looked up from germline, CDR1 is SGDLS and CDR2 is YYNGEE. CDR3 loop: CASSPHSGTGYPNEQFF. In nucleotides, the CDR3 is TGTGCCAGCAGCCCTCACTCCGGGACAGGGTATCCCAATGAGCAGTTCTTC.

This chain uses TRBV4-1 with TRBJ2-3, with D possibly TRBD2 on 6 matching bases. The CDR3 consists of 17 residues. Germline values: CDR1 MGHRA, CDR2 YSYEKL. Trimming removed 4 bases at V and 4 bases at J, with 21 bases between. DNA of the CDR3: TGCGCCAGCAGCCTAGCTAGCGCCGGGGCGGGGTCAGATACGCAGTATTTT. Translated, it gives CASSLASAGAGSDTQYF.

The V and J genes are TRBV7-9 and TRBJ2-2; 8 positions match TRBD1. V dropped 1 base and J dropped 6; count of bases not matched to a gene: 7. The germline CDR1 and CDR2 sequences are SEHNR and FQNEAQ (reference sequence). This CDR3 contains 16 residues. The CDR3 nucleotides read TGTGCCAGCAGCTTAGGAGACAGGGGTGAACCCGGGGAGCTGTTTTTT. This encodes CASSLGDRGEPGELFF.

This clone was observed once. The V gene is TRBV6-4, the J gene TRBJ1-2; 12 bases are a match to TRBD1. The CDR3 spans 14 residues. Germline lookup yields CDR1 MRHNA and CDR2 SNTAGT. V trimming: 5 bases; J trimming: 7 bases; junction bases outside the gene matches: 5. The CDR3 DNA is TGTGCCAGCAGTCCCGGGACAGGGGGCTTTGGCTACACCTTC. The encoded protein is CASSPGTGGFGYTF.

The gene calls are TRBV5-4 and TRBJ2-2; the match to TRBD2 covers 13 bases. The CDR3 spans 16 residues. Trimming at V came to 4 bases and at J to 4 bases, leaving 4 bases not matched to a gene. Looked up from germline, CDR1 is SGHNT and CDR2 is YYREEE (reference sequence). CDR3 bases: TGTGCCAGCAGCACCCGACTAGCGGGGGGCACCGGGGAGCTGTTTTTT. Its translation: CASSTRLAGGTGELFF.

The chain carries TRBV9 and TRBJ2-3; 9 positions agree with TRBD2. The J segment lost 6 bases and the V segment lost 4 bases, leaving 9 bases of the junction unmatched. The CDR3 runs to 15 residues. Germline CDR1 and CDR2: SGDLS and YYNGEE. CDR3 protein: CASSLGGGGADTQYF. The CDR3, as DNA: TGTGCCAGCAGCCTAGGGGGCGGGGGGGCCGATACGCAGTATTTT.

The CDR3 DNA follows: TGTGCCAGCAGCCACAGGAACTATGGCTACACCTTC. It specifies CASSHRNYGYTF. This rearrangement joins TRBV11-2 to TRBJ1-2; TRBD1 is a possible D gene (5 bases). CDR1 SGHAT and CDR2 FQNNGV come from the germline V gene. V was clipped by 5 bases and J by 2 bases, with 6 bases between them. This CDR3 is 12 amino acids long.

The rearrangement links TRBV4-2 to TRBJ2-5, with TRBD2 matching 9 bases. The CDR3 runs to 16 residues. Germline V gene lookup returns CDR1 LGHNA and CDR2 YNFKEQ. Losses at the gene ends were 1 base for V and 2 bases for J; bases not matched to a gene: 5. CDR3 protein: CASSQVASGRQETQYF. CDR3 sequence (DNA): TGTGCCAGCAGCCAAGTCGCGAGCGGGAGGCAAGAGACCCAGTACTTC.

This clone occurred once. This chain links TRBV5-1 with TRBJ1-2; TRBD1 matches 7 bases. The length of the CDR3 is 13 residues. CDR1 is SGHRS, CDR2 YFSETQ, per germline. Trimming took 4 bases from V and 8 from J; bases not matched to a gene: 8. CDR3 sequence: CASSPQGTRGYTF. CDR3 coding DNA: TGCGCCAGCAGCCCACAGGGGACAAGGGGCTACACCTTC.

This chain connects TRBV7-9 to TRBJ2-1; 7 nucleotides align to TRBD2. The length of the CDR3 is 14 residues. The ends lost 5 bases at V and 7 bases at J; junction bases unmatched: 8. Germline CDR1 reads SEHNR; CDR2 reads FQNEAQ (reference sequence). DNA for the CDR3: TGTGCCAGCAGCCCGGGACTACAGCTTAATGAGCAGTTCTTC. Its translation is CASSPGLQLNEQFF. Drawing the rest from reference TRBV7-9 and TRBJ2-1, the complete variable domain is DTGVSQNPRHKITKRGQNVTFRCDPISEHNRLYWYRQTLGQGPEFLTYFQNEAQLEKSRLLSDRFSAERPKGSFSTLEIQRTEQGDSAMYLCASSPGLQLNEQFFGPGTRLTVL.